The rows below give T cell receptor beta chains drawn from one sample of a study of cytomegalovirus exposure and HLA in healthy donors. Profiled with immunoSEQ multiplex PCR; TCRdb holds only in-frame clones, not every one. There are roughly 100,000 clones in the sample, with about 16% held by the top ten. Sequenced material: PBMCs. These receptors were collected from a man between 50 and 59 years old in good health and CMV-seropositive. Both conserved end residues are part of each CDR3. The D gene is left open where the match is weak. Clone size is not always given. Where it is, it says once, few, many or a class for expanded clones.

size	V	J	D	DNA	CDR3
-	TRBV18	TRBJ2-7	TRBD1	TGTGCCAGCTCACGATGGACAGGGGGCTCCTACGAGCAGTACTTC	CASSRWTGGSYEQYF
-	TRBV11-3	TRBJ2-1	TRBD2	TGTGCCAGCAGCCTCCCAGCGGGAGGGTACGACGGTGAGCAGTTCTTC	CASSLPAGGYDGEQFF
-	TRBV5-1	TRBJ2-1	-	TGCGCCAGCAGTACGAGCGGAACCTACAATGAGCAGTTCTTC	CASSTSGTYNEQFF
-	TRBV6-6	TRBJ2-2	TRBD2	TGTGCCAGCACCCATGGACTAGTGAACACCGGGGAGCTGTTTTTT	CASTHGLVNTGELFF
-	TRBV7-2	TRBJ1-1	TRBD1	TGTGCCAGCAGCGCGTTTCAGGGGGCCCTCATGAACACTGAAGCTTTCTTT	CASSAFQGALMNTEAFF
medium-sized	TRBV7-9	TRBJ2-3	TRBD1	TGTGCCAGCTTATCCGGGACAGGCTTCGGAATGGATACGCAGTATTTT	CASLSGTGFGMDTQYF
-	TRBV27	TRBJ2-7	TRBD2	TGTGCCAGCAGTTTAGCGGGAGACGAGCAGTACTTC	CASSLAGDEQYF
-	TRBV4-3	TRBJ1-1	-	TGCGCCAGCAGCCAAGGGAGGAACACTGAAGCTTTCTTT	CASSQGRNTEAFF
-	TRBV28	TRBJ1-1	-	TGTGCCAGCAGTTTGCGCAGGGAAGCTTTCTTT	CASSLRREAFF
-	TRBV30	TRBJ1-2	-	TGTGCCTGTATGACAGTCGAATATGGCTACACCTTC	CACMTVEYGYTF
-	TRBV5-3	TRBJ2-7	-	TGTGCCAGAAGCTTTGGGCCAGGGTGGGACGAGCAGTACTTC	CARSFGPGWDEQYF
-	TRBV29-1	TRBJ2-1	TRBD1	TGCAGCGTTGTAAGACAGGGGCGATACAATGAGCAGTTCTTC	CSVVRQGRYNEQFF
-	TRBV10-3	TRBJ2-1	TRBD2	TGTGCCATCAGTGAGATTGCGGGAGGTTCCTACAATGAGCAGTTCTTC	CAISEIAGGSYNEQFF
-	TRBV6-1	TRBJ2-3	-	TGTGCCAGCAGTGACAGGGGTACCCCAGATACGCAGTATTTT	CASSDRGTPDTQYF
-	TRBV7-9	TRBJ1-2	-	TGTGCCAGCAGCTTAGCGACAGAGTATGGCTACACCTTC	CASSLATEYGYTF
-	TRBV5-1	TRBJ2-5	TRBD1	TGCGCCAGCAGCTTGTTGGGACAGGGGTTTTTGGAGACCCAGTACTTC	CASSLLGQGFLETQYF
-	TRBV28	TRBJ1-2	-	TGTGCTACTTTTAGCGGGATCTTGGATTATGGCTACACCTTC	CATFSGILDYGYTF
-	TRBV18	TRBJ1-3	TRBD1	TGTGCCAGCTCACAGAGGACAGGGGATGGAAACACCATATATTTT	CASSQRTGDGNTIYF
-	TRBV5-6	TRBJ1-1	-	TGTGCCAGCAACCCTTCCGTGGCGGTAAACACTGAAGCTTTCTTT	CASNPSVAVNTEAFF
-	TRBV6-5	TRBJ2-7	-	TGTGCCAGCTCCAAGGCCGCGGGGACCTACGAGCAGTACTTC	CASSKAAGTYEQYF
-	TRBV12-5	TRBJ1-1	-	TGTGCTAGTGGGCCGGGTAACACTGAAGCTTTCTTT	CASGPGNTEAFF
-	TRBV9	TRBJ1-2	-	TGTGCCAGCAGCGTGGGAGGGAGTGGAAATGGCTACACCTTC	CASSVGGSGNGYTF
-	TRBV5-1	TRBJ2-3	-	TGCGCCAGCAGCAAGGGGGAAAGCACAGATACGCAGTATTTT	CASSKGESTDTQYF
-	TRBV28	TRBJ2-1	-	TGTGCCAGCAGTTTGGTCGGGACACTTTACAATGAGCAGTTCTTC	CASSLVGTLYNEQFF
-	TRBV19	TRBJ1-5	-	TGTGCCAGTAGTCCCCTCCTAGGCAATCAGCCCCAGCATTTT	CASSPLLGNQPQHF
-	TRBV4-3	TRBJ2-1	TRBD2	TGCGCCAGCAGCCAGGGACTAGTCTCCTACAATGAGCAGTTCTTC	CASSQGLVSYNEQFF
-	TRBV7-7	TRBJ2-2	TRBD1	TGTGCTAGCAGCTTAGGCGGAGACAGGGGGCGTGTCGGGGAGCTGTTTTTT	CASSLGGDRGRVGELFF
-	TRBV11-3	TRBJ2-7	-	TGTGCCAGCAGCTTGATATCAGACTCCTACGAGCAGTACTTC	CASSLISDSYEQYF
-	TRBV6-6	TRBJ1-2	-	TGTGCCAGCACCAACTCGTATGGCTACACCTTC	CASTNSYGYTF
-	TRBV18	TRBJ1-1	TRBD1	TGTGCCAGCTCACTCTTGGGACAGGGGGAGACTGAAGCTTTCTTT	CASSLLGQGETEAFF
-	TRBV5-4	TRBJ1-5	-	TGTGCCAGCAGCATGGGTCCAGGGGCAGATAGCAATCAGCCCCAGCATTTT	CASSMGPGADSNQPQHF
-	TRBV5-1	TRBJ2-1	TRBD2	TGCGCCAGCAGACCAAGCGGGAGCTCCTACAATGAGCAGTTCTTC	CASRPSGSSYNEQFF
-	TRBV2	TRBJ2-5	-	TGTGCCTGTTGGGCCGAGCAAGAGACCCAGTACTTC	CACWAEQETQYF
-	TRBV7-2	TRBJ2-2	-	TGTGCCAGCAGCTTACCCTCGCGGGCCGGGGAGCTGTTTTTT	CASSLPSRAGELFF
-	TRBV6-6	TRBJ2-5	TRBD2	TGTGCCAGCAGTTACGCGGCGGGAGTAGAGACCCAGTACTTC	CASSYAAGVETQYF
-	TRBV4-2	TRBJ2-7	TRBD1	TGTGCCAGCAGCCCAACGACAGGGGACTTCTACGAGCAGTACTTC	CASSPTTGDFYEQYF
-	TRBV9	TRBJ2-2	TRBD2	TGTGCCAGCAGCCCCGGACTAGCATCCACCGGGGAGCTGTTTTTT	CASSPGLASTGELFF
-	TRBV19	TRBJ2-2	TRBD2	TGTGCCAGTGGCCCAGCGGGACACACCGGGGAGCTGTTTTTT	CASGPAGHTGELFF
-	TRBV18	TRBJ2-1	TRBD2	TGTGCCAGCTCACCTAACCCGGGACTAGCGAGGGGCGGTGAGCAGTTCTTC	CASSPNPGLARGGEQFF
-	TRBV7-9	TRBJ1-1	-	TGTGCCAGCAGCTTAGGGGAGGCGATGAACACTGAAGCTTTCTTT	CASSLGEAMNTEAFF
-	TRBV6-5	TRBJ1-4	TRBD1	TGTGCCACCGGCCGTGGACAGGGCATTGAAAAACTGTTTTTT	CATGRGQGIEKLFF
-	TRBV5-5	TRBJ1-5	TRBD1	TGTGCCAGCAGCTTGCAACCAGGGGGCATCCAGCCCCAGCATTTT	CASSLQPGGIQPQHF
-	TRBV18	TRBJ2-7	-	TGTGCCAGCTCACCACGGTCAGACAGCTACGAGCAGTACTTC	CASSPRSDSYEQYF
-	TRBV5-6	TRBJ1-1	-	TGTGCCAGCAGCTTTGGGAGCGGTGAAGCTTTCTTT	CASSFGSGEAFF
-	TRBV9	TRBJ1-1	-	TGTGCCAGCAGCCCCGGGTTGAACACTGAAGCTTTCTTT	CASSPGLNTEAFF
-	TRBV27	TRBJ1-2	-	TGTGCCAGCAGTTTATCTCCGGGACACCTAACCAATGGCTACACCTTC	CASSLSPGHLTNGYTF